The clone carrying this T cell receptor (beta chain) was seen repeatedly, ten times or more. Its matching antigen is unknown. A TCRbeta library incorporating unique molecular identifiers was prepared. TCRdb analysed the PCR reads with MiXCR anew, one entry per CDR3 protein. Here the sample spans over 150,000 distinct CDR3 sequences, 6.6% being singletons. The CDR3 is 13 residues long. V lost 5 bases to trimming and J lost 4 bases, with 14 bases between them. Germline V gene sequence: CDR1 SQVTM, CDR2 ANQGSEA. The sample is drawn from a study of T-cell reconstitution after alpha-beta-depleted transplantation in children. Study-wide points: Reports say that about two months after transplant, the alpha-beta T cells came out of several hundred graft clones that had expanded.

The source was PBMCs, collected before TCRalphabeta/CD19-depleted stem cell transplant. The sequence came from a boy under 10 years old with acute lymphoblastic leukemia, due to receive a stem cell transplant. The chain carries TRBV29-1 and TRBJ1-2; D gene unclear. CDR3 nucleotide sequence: TGCAGCGTTCCAGCCGGTCCAGGCTATGGCTACACCTTC. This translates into CSVPAGPGYGYTF.